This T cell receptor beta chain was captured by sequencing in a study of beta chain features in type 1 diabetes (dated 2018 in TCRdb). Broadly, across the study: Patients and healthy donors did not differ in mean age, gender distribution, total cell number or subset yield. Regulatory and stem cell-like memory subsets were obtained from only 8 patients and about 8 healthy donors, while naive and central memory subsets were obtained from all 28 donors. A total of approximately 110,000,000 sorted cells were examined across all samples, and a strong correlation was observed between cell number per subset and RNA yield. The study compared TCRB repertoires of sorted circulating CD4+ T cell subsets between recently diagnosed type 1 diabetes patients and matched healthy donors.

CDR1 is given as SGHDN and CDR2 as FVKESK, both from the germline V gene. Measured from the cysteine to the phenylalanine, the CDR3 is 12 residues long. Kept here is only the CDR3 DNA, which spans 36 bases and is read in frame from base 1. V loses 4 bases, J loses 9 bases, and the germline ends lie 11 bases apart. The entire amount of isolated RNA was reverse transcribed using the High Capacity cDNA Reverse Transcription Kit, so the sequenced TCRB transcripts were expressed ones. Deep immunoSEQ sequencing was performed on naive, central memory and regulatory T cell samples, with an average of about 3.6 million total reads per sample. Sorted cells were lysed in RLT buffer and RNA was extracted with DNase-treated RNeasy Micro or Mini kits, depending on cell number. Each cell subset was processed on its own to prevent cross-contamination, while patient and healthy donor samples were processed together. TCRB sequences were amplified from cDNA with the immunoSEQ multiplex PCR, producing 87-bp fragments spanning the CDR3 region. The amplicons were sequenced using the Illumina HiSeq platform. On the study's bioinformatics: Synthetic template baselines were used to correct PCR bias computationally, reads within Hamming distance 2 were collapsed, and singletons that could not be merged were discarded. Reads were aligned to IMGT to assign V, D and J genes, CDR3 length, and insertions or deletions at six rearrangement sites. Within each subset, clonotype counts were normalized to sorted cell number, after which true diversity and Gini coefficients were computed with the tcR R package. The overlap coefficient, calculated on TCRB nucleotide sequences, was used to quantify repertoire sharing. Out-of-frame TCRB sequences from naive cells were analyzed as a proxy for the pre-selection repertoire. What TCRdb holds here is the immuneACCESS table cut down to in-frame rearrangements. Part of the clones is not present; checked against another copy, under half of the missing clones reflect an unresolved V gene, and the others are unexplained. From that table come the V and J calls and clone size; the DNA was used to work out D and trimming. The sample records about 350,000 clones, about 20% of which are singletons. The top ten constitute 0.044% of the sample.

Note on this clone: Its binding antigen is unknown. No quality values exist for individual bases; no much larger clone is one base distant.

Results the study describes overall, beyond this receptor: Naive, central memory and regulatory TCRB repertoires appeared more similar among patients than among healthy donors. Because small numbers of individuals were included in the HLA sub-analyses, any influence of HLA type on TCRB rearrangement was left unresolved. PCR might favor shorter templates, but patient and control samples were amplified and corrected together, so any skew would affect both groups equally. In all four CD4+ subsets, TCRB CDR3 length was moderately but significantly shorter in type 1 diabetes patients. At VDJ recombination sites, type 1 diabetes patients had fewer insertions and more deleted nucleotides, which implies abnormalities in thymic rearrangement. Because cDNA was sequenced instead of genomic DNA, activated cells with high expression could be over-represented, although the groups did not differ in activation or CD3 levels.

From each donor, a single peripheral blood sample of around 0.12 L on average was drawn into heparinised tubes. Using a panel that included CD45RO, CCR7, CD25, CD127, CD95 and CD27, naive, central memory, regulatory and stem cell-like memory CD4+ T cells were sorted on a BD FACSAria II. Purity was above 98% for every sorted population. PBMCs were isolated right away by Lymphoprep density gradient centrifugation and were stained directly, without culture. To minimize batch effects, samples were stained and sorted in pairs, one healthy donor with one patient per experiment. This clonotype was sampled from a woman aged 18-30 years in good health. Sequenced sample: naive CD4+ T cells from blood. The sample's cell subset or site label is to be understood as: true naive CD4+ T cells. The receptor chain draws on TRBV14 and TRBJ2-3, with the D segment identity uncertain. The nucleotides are TGTGCCAGCAGCCGGGCCCCCAGGACGCAGTATTTT. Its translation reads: CASSRAPRTQYF.